These T cell receptor beta chains were read from a single sample in a study of blood T cell repertoires in COVID-19. Measured with immunoSEQ multiplex PCR; TCRdb has only the in-frame clones, and not every one. The sample consists of some 18,000 clones, 70% to 90% of them appearing once. Sequencing was carried out using PBMCs or T cells enriched from blood (not recorded which). The receptors were gathered from a woman under 40 who had recovered from COVID-19. Both conserved end residues are part of each CDR3. The D gene is left open where the match is weak. Clone sizes are given selectively: once, few, many, or a class where the clone is expanded.

V gene: TRBV9; clone size: .; D gene: .; J gene: TRBJ1-2; CDR3 DNA: TGTGCCAGCAGCCTCCTGGGAGGGGAACGAAGTGGCTACACCTTC; CDR3 protein: CASSLLGGERSGYTF
V gene: TRBV6-5; clone size: once; D gene: .; J gene: TRBJ2-7; CDR3 DNA: TGTGCCAGCAGTAAGTCCGAGACAACCCTTTACGAGCAGTACTTC; CDR3 protein: CASSKSETTLYEQYF
V gene: TRBV6-5; clone size: .; D gene: .; J gene: TRBJ1-1; CDR3 DNA: TGTGCCAGCAGTACCGGGACAGAAGCTTTCTTT; CDR3 protein: CASSTGTEAFF
V gene: TRBV7-2; clone size: .; D gene: .; J gene: TRBJ2-1; CDR3 DNA: TGTGCCAGCAGCTTATATGGGGCTTACAATTTTGAGCAGTTCTTC; CDR3 protein: CASSLYGAYNFEQFF
V gene: TRBV6-5; clone size: .; D gene: TRBD1; J gene: TRBJ1-2; CDR3 DNA: TGTGCCAGCAGTTACCCGAGACAGGGGGGGAACTATGGCTACACCTTC; CDR3 protein: CASSYPRQGGNYGYTF
V gene: TRBV4-2; clone size: .; D gene: .; J gene: TRBJ2-3; CDR3 DNA: TGTGCCAGCAGCCAAGAGCGAGGGGGGACTATCACAGATACGCAGTATTTT; CDR3 protein: CASSQERGGTITDTQYF
V gene: TRBV23-1; clone size: .; D gene: .; J gene: TRBJ2-6; CDR3 DNA: TGCGCCAGCAGCCACAGGGTCCCTGGGGCCAACGTCCTGACTTTC; CDR3 protein: CASSHRVPGANVLTF
V gene: TRBV5-1; clone size: .; D gene: TRBD1; J gene: TRBJ2-3; CDR3 DNA: TGCGCCAGCAGCCGCGTCTCGCCGGGACAGGGGACAGATACGCAGTATTTT; CDR3 protein: CASSRVSPGQGTDTQYF
V gene: TRBV30; clone size: .; D gene: TRBD1; J gene: TRBJ2-2; CDR3 DNA: TGTGCCTGGGGTCGAGGGACAGGAATGTTCGGGGAGCTGTTTTTT; CDR3 protein: CAWGRGTGMFGELFF
V gene: TRBV3-1/TRBV3-2; clone size: .; D gene: TRBD2; J gene: TRBJ2-5; CDR3 DNA: TGTGCCAGCAGCCAAGATCTTGCGGGGGGACAAGAGACCCAGTACTTC; CDR3 protein: CASSQDLAGGQETQYF
V gene: TRBV10-2; clone size: .; D gene: .; J gene: TRBJ1-1; CDR3 DNA: TGCGCCAGCAGTCTCCCGGGTCGCACTGAAGCTTTCTTT; CDR3 protein: CASSLPGRTEAFF
V gene: TRBV21-1; clone size: large; D gene: .; J gene: TRBJ1-6; CDR3 DNA: TGTGCCAGCAGCAAAGCTGCGAGCTCCTATAATTCACCCCTCCACTTT; CDR3 protein: CASSKAASSYNSPLHF
V gene: TRBV5-6; clone size: few; D gene: .; J gene: TRBJ1-2; CDR3 DNA: TGTGCCAGCAGCTTGGCAGGCAGGGCCTATGGCTACACCTTC; CDR3 protein: CASSLAGRAYGYTF
V gene: TRBV3-1/TRBV3-2; clone size: .; D gene: .; J gene: TRBJ2-7; CDR3 DNA: TGTGCCAGCAGCCCCCATTACGAGCAGTACTTC; CDR3 protein: CASSPHYEQYF
V gene: TRBV6-6; clone size: .; D gene: TRBD1; J gene: TRBJ1-4; CDR3 DNA: TGTGCCAGCAGTTACTCTAAGGGGGCGCTTGAAAAACTGTTTTTT; CDR3 protein: CASSYSKGALEKLFF
V gene: TRBV30; clone size: .; D gene: .; J gene: TRBJ1-1; CDR3 DNA: TGTGCCTGGAGCCATGGCGGGAACACTGAAGCTTTCTTT; CDR3 protein: CAWSHGGNTEAFF
V gene: TRBV11-3; clone size: once; D gene: TRBD1; J gene: TRBJ2-3; CDR3 DNA: TGTGCCAGCAGCTTAGGGGACAGACACACAGATACGCAGTATTTT; CDR3 protein: CASSLGDRHTDTQYF
V gene: TRBV5-4; clone size: .; D gene: TRBD1; J gene: TRBJ1-2; CDR3 DNA: TGTGCCAGCAGCGTTTCGACAGGGATCTATGGCTACACCTTC; CDR3 protein: CASSVSTGIYGYTF
V gene: TRBV20-1; clone size: .; D gene: .; J gene: TRBJ1-1; CDR3 DNA: TGCAGTGCTAGCCAGGGCGCTGAAGCTTTCTTT; CDR3 protein: CSASQGAEAFF
V gene: TRBV5-4; clone size: .; D gene: TRBD1; J gene: TRBJ1-1; CDR3 DNA: TGTGCCAGCAGCGGGACAGGGATCACTGAAGCTTTCTTT; CDR3 protein: CASSGTGITEAFF
V gene: TRBV7-6; clone size: .; D gene: TRBD2; J gene: TRBJ2-1; CDR3 DNA: TGTGCCAGCAGCAGAATAGCGGGGGAGCTATACAATGAGCAGTTCTTC; CDR3 protein: CASSRIAGELYNEQFF
V gene: TRBV19; clone size: few; D gene: .; J gene: TRBJ1-2; CDR3 DNA: TGTGCCAGCGATGGGGGGGACGGCTACACCTTC; CDR3 protein: CASDGGDGYTF
V gene: TRBV15; clone size: .; D gene: TRBD1; J gene: TRBJ1-1; CDR3 DNA: TGTGCCACCGTCGGGACAGGGACTTATGAAGCTTTCTTT; CDR3 protein: CATVGTGTYEAFF
V gene: TRBV2; clone size: .; D gene: TRBD1; J gene: TRBJ2-6; CDR3 DNA: TGTGCCAGCAGTGTCTCCGGGACAGGGGCCGCTGGGGCCAACGTCCTGACTTTC; CDR3 protein: CASSVSGTGAAGANVLTF
V gene: TRBV4-1; clone size: once; D gene: .; J gene: TRBJ1-4; CDR3 DNA: TGCGCCAGCAGCCAAGATGCCCCCCCCAGGGCCGGGGAAAAACTGTTTTTT; CDR3 protein: CASSQDAPPRAGEKLFF
V gene: TRBV19; clone size: .; D gene: .; J gene: TRBJ1-5; CDR3 DNA: TGTGCCAGTAGTTTATCCAGCAATCAGCCCCAGCATTTT; CDR3 protein: CASSLSSNQPQHF
V gene: TRBV7-2; clone size: .; D gene: .; J gene: TRBJ1-2; CDR3 DNA: TGTGCCAGCAGCTTAGACGGGCCAGGGAGGCGCTATGGCTACACCTTC; CDR3 protein: CASSLDGPGRRYGYTF
V gene: TRBV6-5; clone size: .; D gene: .; J gene: TRBJ1-2; CDR3 DNA: TGTGCCAGCAGGTACAGAAGAGCCTATGGCTACACCTTC; CDR3 protein: CASRYRRAYGYTF
V gene: TRBV7-3; clone size: few; D gene: TRBD1; J gene: TRBJ1-6; CDR3 DNA: TGTGCCAGCAGCTCGACAGGGGGCGGTTCACCCCTCCACTTT; CDR3 protein: CASSSTGGGSPLHF
V gene: TRBV2; clone size: .; D gene: .; J gene: TRBJ2-7; CDR3 DNA: TGTGCCAGCATAGTTCTGGACGAGCAGTACTTC; CDR3 protein: CASIVLDEQYF
V gene: TRBV30; clone size: .; D gene: .; J gene: TRBJ1-2; CDR3 DNA: TGTGCCTGGAGTCCAGGGTGGAGCTATGGCTACACCTTC; CDR3 protein: CAWSPGWSYGYTF
V gene: TRBV5-1; clone size: .; D gene: TRBD1; J gene: TRBJ1-1; CDR3 DNA: TGCGCCAGCAGCTTGGATGGACAGGGTCCTGTCACTGAAGCTTTCTTT; CDR3 protein: CASSLDGQGPVTEAFF
V gene: TRBV7-3; clone size: once; D gene: .; J gene: TRBJ1-2; CDR3 DNA: TGTGCCAGCAGCTGGGGCCAGGGAACTAACTATGGCTACACCTTC; CDR3 protein: CASSWGQGTNYGYTF
V gene: TRBV6-5; clone size: .; D gene: .; J gene: TRBJ2-7; CDR3 DNA: TGTGCCAGCAGTCAGTCGAACGAGCAGTACTTC; CDR3 protein: CASSQSNEQYF
V gene: TRBV3-1/TRBV3-2; clone size: once; D gene: .; J gene: TRBJ2-7; CDR3 DNA: TGTGCCAGCAGCCAAGAAGGGGAAGGCTCCTACGAGCAGTACTTC; CDR3 protein: CASSQEGEGSYEQYF
V gene: TRBV7-6; clone size: .; D gene: TRBD1; J gene: TRBJ1-1; CDR3 DNA: TGTGCCAGCAGCTTAGACGGGACAGGGCTCACTGAAGCTTTCTTT; CDR3 protein: CASSLDGTGLTEAFF
V gene: TRBV10-3; clone size: .; D gene: .; J gene: TRBJ1-5; CDR3 DNA: TGTGCCATCAGCTCAGGGGATCAGCCCCAGCATTTT; CDR3 protein: CAISSGDQPQHF
V gene: TRBV7-9; clone size: .; D gene: TRBD1; J gene: TRBJ2-5; CDR3 DNA: TGTGCCAGCAGTCTCCCGGGGGACAGGGGCCAAGAGACCCAGTACTTC; CDR3 protein: CASSLPGDRGQETQYF
V gene: TRBV7-9; clone size: .; D gene: .; J gene: TRBJ1-2; CDR3 DNA: TGTGCCAGCAGCTTAGTCCCAGGGGTTAACTATGGCTACACCTTC; CDR3 protein: CASSLVPGVNYGYTF
V gene: TRBV6-2/TRBV6-3; clone size: .; D gene: .; J gene: TRBJ1-1; CDR3 DNA: TGTGCCAGCAGTTACTCGATGGGAGTTCGTACTGAAGCTTTCTTT; CDR3 protein: CASSYSMGVRTEAFF
V gene: TRBV2; clone size: .; D gene: .; J gene: TRBJ2-5; CDR3 DNA: TGTGCCAGCAGTGAATCCCAGGAGACCCAGTACTTC; CDR3 protein: CASSESQETQYF
V gene: TRBV5-5; clone size: once; D gene: .; J gene: TRBJ1-6; CDR3 DNA: TGTGCCAGCAGCTTAGTAGGGAGCTCCTATAATTCACCCCTCCACTTT; CDR3 protein: CASSLVGSSYNSPLHF
V gene: TRBV7-2; clone size: .; D gene: .; J gene: TRBJ2-5; CDR3 DNA: TGTGCCAGCAGCTCTTACCCACAGCAAGAGACCCAGTACTTC; CDR3 protein: CASSSYPQQETQYF
V gene: TRBV2; clone size: .; D gene: TRBD1; J gene: TRBJ1-2; CDR3 DNA: TGTGCCAGCAGTGAATTGGACAGGGACGAGACCTTC; CDR3 protein: CASSELDRDETF
V gene: TRBV7-2; clone size: .; D gene: .; J gene: TRBJ1-5; CDR3 DNA: TGTGCCAGCAGCTTAGTGGCCACAGGGCGCAATCAGCCCCAGCATTTT; CDR3 protein: CASSLVATGRNQPQHF
V gene: TRBV5-1; clone size: .; D gene: TRBD1; J gene: TRBJ1-3; CDR3 DNA: TGCGCCAGCAGCCTGGGACAGGGACTCTCTGGAAACACCATATATTTT; CDR3 protein: CASSLGQGLSGNTIYF
V gene: TRBV3-1/TRBV3-2; clone size: .; D gene: .; J gene: TRBJ1-1; CDR3 DNA: TGTGCCAGCAGCCACTCCGGTAATGAAGCTTTCTTT; CDR3 protein: CASSHSGNEAFF
V gene: TRBV24-1; clone size: .; D gene: .; J gene: TRBJ1-2; CDR3 DNA: TGTGCCACCAGTGACCGACCAGGGTATGGCTACACCTTC; CDR3 protein: CATSDRPGYGYTF
V gene: TRBV5-4; clone size: .; D gene: .; J gene: TRBJ1-1; CDR3 DNA: TGTGCCAGCAGCTCGACGTTGGGGACTGCTGAAGCTTTCTTT; CDR3 protein: CASSSTLGTAEAFF